A selection of T cell receptor beta chains follows, all from one sample in a study of cytomegalovirus exposure and HLA in healthy donors. Using immunoSEQ multiplex PCR, the repertoire was profiled, and TCRdb retains in-frame clones only, with some absent. Among around 190,000 clones listed, over 75% were seen once. The sample comprised PBMCs. These receptor sequences come from a woman in her 50s in good health and CMV-seronegative. The CDR3 runs from the conserved cysteine through the conserved F or W. The order of the fields is J gene, V gene, clone size, D gene, CDR3 protein, CDR3 DNA. D genes are given only for firm matches. Size is omitted from some rows. Given values are once, few, many or a class for expanded clones.

J gene: TRBJ2-1; V gene: TRBV5-8; clone size: NA; D gene: TRBD1; CDR3 protein: CASSFRDRFHEQFF; CDR3 DNA: TGTGCCAGCAGCTTCCGGGACAGATTTCATGAGCAGTTCTTC
J gene: TRBJ2-1; V gene: TRBV6-5; clone size: NA; D gene: TRBD2; CDR3 protein: CASSRLGGDNEQFF; CDR3 DNA: TGTGCCAGCAGTCGCCTGGGGGGGGACAATGAGCAGTTCTTC
J gene: TRBJ2-3; V gene: TRBV28; clone size: NA; D gene: NA; CDR3 protein: CASSFEGNTQYF; CDR3 DNA: TGTGCCAGCAGTTTCGAGGGAAATACGCAGTATTTT
J gene: TRBJ2-5; V gene: TRBV30; clone size: NA; D gene: NA; CDR3 protein: CAWSIQGGETQYF; CDR3 DNA: TGTGCCTGGAGTATCCAGGGAGGAGAGACCCAGTACTTC
J gene: TRBJ2-1; V gene: TRBV2; clone size: NA; D gene: NA; CDR3 protein: CASSARATGPPYNEQFF; CDR3 DNA: TGTGCCAGCAGTGCCCGGGCCACAGGGCCCCCCTACAATGAGCAGTTCTTC
J gene: TRBJ2-1; V gene: TRBV5-1; clone size: NA; D gene: NA; CDR3 protein: CASSMGGLSRSYNEQFF; CDR3 DNA: TGCGCCAGCAGCATGGGGGGACTTTCTCGCTCCTACAATGAGCAGTTCTTC
J gene: TRBJ2-3; V gene: TRBV7-9; clone size: NA; D gene: NA; CDR3 protein: CSSSLGSPDTQYF; CDR3 DNA: TGTTCCAGCAGCTTAGGGAGCCCAGATACGCAGTATTTT
J gene: TRBJ1-3; V gene: TRBV28; clone size: NA; D gene: TRBD1; CDR3 protein: CASRAGQVWHTIYF; CDR3 DNA: TGTGCCAGCAGGGCCGGACAGGTTTGGCACACCATATATTTT
J gene: TRBJ2-7; V gene: TRBV5-4; clone size: once; D gene: NA; CDR3 protein: CASSSVFGSMAVEQYF; CDR3 DNA: TGTGCCAGCAGCTCGGTCTTTGGCTCTATGGCGGTGGAGCAGTACTTC
J gene: TRBJ2-5; V gene: TRBV2; clone size: NA; D gene: TRBD2; CDR3 protein: CASRTSGGASQETQYF; CDR3 DNA: TGTGCCAGCAGGACTAGCGGGGGGGCATCCCAAGAGACCCAGTACTTC
J gene: TRBJ1-1; V gene: TRBV6-6; clone size: NA; D gene: TRBD1; CDR3 protein: CAIFEQGATTEAFF; CDR3 DNA: TGTGCCATCTTCGAACAGGGGGCGACCACTGAAGCTTTCTTT
J gene: TRBJ2-1; V gene: TRBV5-1; clone size: NA; D gene: TRBD2; CDR3 protein: CASSPQGLAGGNEQFF; CDR3 DNA: TGCGCCAGCAGCCCACAGGGACTAGCGGGAGGCAATGAGCAGTTCTTC
J gene: TRBJ2-1; V gene: TRBV4-2; clone size: NA; D gene: NA; CDR3 protein: CASSQGPGFSYNEQFF; CDR3 DNA: TGTGCCAGCAGCCAAGGGCCCGGGTTTTCCTACAATGAGCAGTTCTTC
J gene: TRBJ2-1; V gene: TRBV9; clone size: NA; D gene: TRBD1; CDR3 protein: CASSARPGTDINEQFF; CDR3 DNA: TGTGCCAGCAGCGCCCGTCCCGGGACAGATATCAATGAGCAGTTCTTC
J gene: TRBJ2-3; V gene: TRBV28; clone size: NA; D gene: TRBD1; CDR3 protein: CASRERQGITTDTQYF; CDR3 DNA: TGTGCCAGCAGAGAAAGACAGGGAATCACCACAGATACGCAGTATTTT
J gene: TRBJ1-3; V gene: TRBV5-1; clone size: once; D gene: NA; CDR3 protein: CASRSGGVCGNTIYF; CDR3 DNA: TGCGCCAGCAGGTCGGGGGGGGTTTGTGGAAACACCATATATTTT
J gene: TRBJ1-2; V gene: TRBV28; clone size: NA; D gene: NA; CDR3 protein: CASSIGTADSYGYTF; CDR3 DNA: TGTGCCAGCAGTATAGGGACTGCCGATTCCTATGGCTACACCTTC
J gene: TRBJ2-7; V gene: TRBV28; clone size: NA; D gene: TRBD2; CDR3 protein: CASSSPGRFYEQYF; CDR3 DNA: TGTGCCAGCAGTTCCCCCGGGAGGTTCTACGAGCAGTACTTC
J gene: TRBJ1-2; V gene: TRBV4-1; clone size: NA; D gene: TRBD1; CDR3 protein: CASSQTTGGGYGYTF; CDR3 DNA: TGCGCCAGCAGCCAAACTACAGGGGGCGGCTATGGCTACACCTTC
J gene: TRBJ2-2; V gene: TRBV11-2; clone size: few; D gene: NA; CDR3 protein: CASSGRDTVNTGELFF; CDR3 DNA: TGTGCCAGCAGCGGCCGGGACACAGTGAACACCGGGGAGCTGTTTTTT
J gene: TRBJ1-1; V gene: TRBV28; clone size: NA; D gene: TRBD1; CDR3 protein: CASSPWDRGDTEAFF; CDR3 DNA: TGTGCCAGCAGTCCCTGGGACAGGGGAGATACTGAAGCTTTCTTT
J gene: TRBJ2-1; V gene: TRBV4-1; clone size: NA; D gene: TRBD2; CDR3 protein: CASSQGVSLAGGEQFF; CDR3 DNA: TGCGCCAGCAGCCAAGGAGTTTCGCTAGCGGGGGGTGAGCAGTTCTTC
J gene: TRBJ2-7; V gene: TRBV28; clone size: NA; D gene: TRBD2; CDR3 protein: CASRTLLAGGLYEQYF; CDR3 DNA: TGTGCCAGCAGGACACTCCTAGCGGGGGGCCTCTACGAGCAGTACTTC
J gene: TRBJ2-1; V gene: TRBV28; clone size: NA; D gene: TRBD2; CDR3 protein: CASRSTSGGAVFF; CDR3 DNA: TGTGCCAGCAGGAGCACTAGCGGGGGGGCCGTATTCTTC
J gene: TRBJ1-1; V gene: TRBV18; clone size: few; D gene: NA; CDR3 protein: CASSPHERGEAFF; CDR3 DNA: TGTGCCAGCTCACCCCACGAAAGGGGAGAAGCTTTCTTT
J gene: TRBJ2-1; V gene: TRBV5-1; clone size: few; D gene: NA; CDR3 protein: CASTRPGQSNEQFF; CDR3 DNA: TGCGCCAGCACCCGACCAGGGCAGAGTAATGAGCAGTTCTTC
J gene: TRBJ2-5; V gene: TRBV15; clone size: once; D gene: NA; CDR3 protein: CATSRGGGKEEEQYF; CDR3 DNA: TGTGCCACCAGCAGAGGTGGCGGGAAGGAGGAAGAGCAGTACTTC
J gene: TRBJ1-1; V gene: TRBV6-5; clone size: NA; D gene: NA; CDR3 protein: CASSQVANTEAFF; CDR3 DNA: TGTGCCAGCAGCCAGGTCGCGAACACTGAAGCTTTCTTT
J gene: TRBJ2-7; V gene: TRBV13; clone size: NA; D gene: TRBD2; CDR3 protein: CASSPGLADNYEQYF; CDR3 DNA: TGTGCCAGCAGCCCCGGACTAGCGGATAACTACGAGCAGTACTTC
J gene: TRBJ2-3; V gene: TRBV4-2; clone size: NA; D gene: TRBD2; CDR3 protein: CASSQLSLAGGSTQYF; CDR3 DNA: TGTGCCAGCAGCCAACTTTCACTAGCGGGAGGCAGTACGCAGTATTTT
J gene: TRBJ2-5; V gene: TRBV5-4; clone size: NA; D gene: TRBD2; CDR3 protein: CASSLAGAGAQETQYF; CDR3 DNA: TGTGCCAGCAGCTTGGCCGGAGCGGGGGCGCAAGAGACCCAGTACTTC
J gene: TRBJ2-2; V gene: TRBV5-1; clone size: NA; D gene: NA; CDR3 protein: CASSLEGVGGELFF; CDR3 DNA: TGCGCCAGCAGCTTGGAGGGGGTAGGCGGGGAGCTGTTTTTT
J gene: TRBJ2-7; V gene: TRBV7-2; clone size: once; D gene: NA; CDR3 protein: CASSFGGSSSYEQYF; CDR3 DNA: TGTGCCAGCAGCTTTGGGGGGTCAAGCTCCTACGAGCAGTACTTC
J gene: TRBJ2-3; V gene: TRBV5-1; clone size: NA; D gene: NA; CDR3 protein: CASSFDWRSTDTQYF; CDR3 DNA: TGCGCCAGCAGCTTTGACTGGAGAAGCACAGATACGCAGTATTTT
J gene: TRBJ1-4; V gene: TRBV19; clone size: NA; D gene: TRBD1; CDR3 protein: CASSGQATNEKLFF; CDR3 DNA: TGTGCCAGTAGCGGACAGGCAACTAATGAAAAACTGTTTTTT
J gene: TRBJ1-4; V gene: TRBV9; clone size: NA; D gene: NA; CDR3 protein: CASSVFGGINEKLFF; CDR3 DNA: TGTGCCAGCAGCGTATTCGGAGGAATAAATGAAAAACTGTTTTTT
J gene: TRBJ2-3; V gene: TRBV7-8; clone size: NA; D gene: NA; CDR3 protein: CASSSAADTQYF; CDR3 DNA: TGTGCCAGCAGCTCGGCGGCAGATACGCAGTATTTT
J gene: TRBJ2-3; V gene: TRBV27; clone size: once; D gene: NA; CDR3 protein: CASNPRGTDTQYF; CDR3 DNA: TGTGCCAGCAACCCACGGGGCACAGATACGCAGTATTTT
J gene: TRBJ2-7; V gene: TRBV5-6; clone size: NA; D gene: TRBD1; CDR3 protein: CASSPGQGAYEQYF; CDR3 DNA: TGTGCCAGCAGCCCGGGACAGGGGGCTTACGAGCAGTACTTC
J gene: TRBJ2-3; V gene: TRBV5-8; clone size: NA; D gene: TRBD1; CDR3 protein: CATLVQGLDTDTQYF; CDR3 DNA: TGTGCCACCCTGGTACAGGGGCTTGACACAGATACGCAGTATTTT
J gene: TRBJ1-5; V gene: TRBV2; clone size: once; D gene: NA; CDR3 protein: CASSEGFYSNQPQHF; CDR3 DNA: TGTGCCAGCAGTGAAGGATTCTATAGCAATCAGCCCCAGCATTTT
J gene: TRBJ1-4; V gene: TRBV20-1; clone size: NA; D gene: NA; CDR3 protein: CSARAVEKLFF; CDR3 DNA: TGCAGTGCTAGAGCGGTAGAAAAACTGTTTTTT
J gene: TRBJ2-6; V gene: TRBV13; clone size: NA; D gene: NA; CDR3 protein: CASSSKSGANVLTF; CDR3 DNA: TGTGCCAGCAGCTCAAAATCTGGGGCCAACGTCCTGACTTTC
J gene: TRBJ2-7; V gene: TRBV28; clone size: once; D gene: NA; CDR3 protein: CASSLISLVSYEQYF; CDR3 DNA: TGTGCCAGCAGTTTAATTAGCCTGGTTTCCTACGAGCAGTACTTC
J gene: TRBJ2-7; V gene: TRBV4-1; clone size: NA; D gene: TRBD2; CDR3 protein: CASSQVKSGSLYEQYF; CDR3 DNA: TGCGCCAGCAGCCAAGTGAAGAGCGGGAGTCTATACGAGCAGTACTTC
J gene: TRBJ2-7; V gene: TRBV11-2; clone size: NA; D gene: TRBD2; CDR3 protein: CASRAGGEQYF; CDR3 DNA: TGTGCCAGCAGAGCGGGGGGGGAGCAGTACTTC
J gene: TRBJ1-6; V gene: TRBV7-3; clone size: NA; D gene: NA; CDR3 protein: CASSFAGENSPLHF; CDR3 DNA: TGTGCCAGCAGCTTTGCGGGGGAAAATTCACCCCTCCACTTT
J gene: TRBJ2-7; V gene: TRBV6-5; clone size: NA; D gene: TRBD1; CDR3 protein: CASINTGDAVYEQYF; CDR3 DNA: TGTGCCAGCATCAACACAGGGGACGCGGTCTACGAGCAGTACTTC
J gene: TRBJ1-2; V gene: TRBV11-2; clone size: once; D gene: NA; CDR3 protein: CASSLVDIANYGYTF; CDR3 DNA: TGTGCCAGCAGCTTAGTCGACATAGCTAACTATGGCTACACCTTC
J gene: TRBJ2-5; V gene: TRBV5-4; clone size: NA; D gene: NA; CDR3 protein: CASSLAGNHQETQYF; CDR3 DNA: TGTGCCAGCAGCTTGGCCGGGAACCACCAAGAGACCCAGTACTTC
J gene: TRBJ2-7; V gene: TRBV15; clone size: few; D gene: NA; CDR3 protein: CATSNGLLVGQYF; CDR3 DNA: TGTGCCACCAGCAATGGACTCTTGGTCGGGCAGTACTTC
J gene: TRBJ1-1; V gene: TRBV19; clone size: NA; D gene: TRBD1; CDR3 protein: CASTRTGRVTEAFF; CDR3 DNA: TGTGCCAGTACAAGGACAGGGCGCGTGACTGAAGCTTTCTTT
J gene: TRBJ2-1; V gene: TRBV5-1; clone size: NA; D gene: NA; CDR3 protein: CASSDGGKDEQFF; CDR3 DNA: TGCGCCAGCAGCGATGGCGGGAAGGATGAGCAGTTCTTC